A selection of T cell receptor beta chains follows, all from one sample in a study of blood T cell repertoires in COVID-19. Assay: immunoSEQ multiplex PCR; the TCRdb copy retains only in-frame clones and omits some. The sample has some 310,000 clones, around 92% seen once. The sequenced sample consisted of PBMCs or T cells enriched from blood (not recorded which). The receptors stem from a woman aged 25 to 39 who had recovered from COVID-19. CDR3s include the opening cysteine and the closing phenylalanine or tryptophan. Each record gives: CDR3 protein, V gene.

CASSALGRDSKFSGNTIYF | TRBV9
CASSSSTPTGEFVGELFF | TRBV27
CASSWTGEGEQYF | TRBV6-5
CASSYSPDEKLFF | TRBV6-5
CASSGNRDNTGELFF | TRBV25-1
CASSQLAGGTDTQYF | TRBV25-1
CASSQDEAGGNHEQYF | TRBV3-1/TRBV3-2
CASSLVSGQIYEQYF | TRBV5-1
CASSPGLAGVGQYF | TRBV5-5
CASSMEAGLEAFF | TRBV19
CAISRGDGWETQYF | TRBV10-3
CASSQEPTYQPQHF | TRBV4-1
CASSQDLSPNYGYTF | TRBV3-1/TRBV3-2
CASRQGQGAPLHF | TRBV5-1
CASSVNSGTSMVETQYF | TRBV9
CASSLGSNGGDSPLHF | TRBV5-4
CASSLAASWNEQFF | TRBV7-2
CASRRGQDNEKLFF | TRBV25-1
CASSLLAGEIYNEQFF | TRBV28
CASSYAGGHEQYF | TRBV11-3
CASSRASGYYEQYF | TRBV19
CASSPGLAGYDEQYF | TRBV18
CAWSVILGATRSSSYNEQFF | TRBV30
CASSPRSGTTYEQYF | TRBV7-2
CASSLVQGTGELFF | TRBV11-2
CATSDRLNQPQHF | TRBV24-1
CAWKDRTGDGKLFF | TRBV30
CASSLRGGTDNNEQFF | TRBV28
CASGGTVPEAFF | TRBV27
CSASRETGELFF | TRBV20-1
CASSGTGGAYEQYF | TRBV5-1
CASSSQGYLSFF | TRBV11-2
CASSLVWSGQGGNEQFF | TRBV7-9
CASSRQPRGGGTDTQYF | TRBV27
CASSITGTGTYEQYF | TRBV6-5
CASSSRDRGYNEQFF | TRBV27
CASSPGRGTLYGYTF | TRBV13
CASSQYDRLYTGELFF | TRBV5-6
CASSLISTSSYEQYF | TRBV7-2
CASSVDRMNTEAFF | TRBV9
CASSLALSGFQFF | TRBV7-9
CASSLGQGALDIQYF | TRBV27
CASSGADTQYF | TRBV10-2
CASSVGGGPQETQYF | TRBV9
CASRTETVTEAFF | TRBV6-5
CASSRQDYYEQYF | TRBV5-6
CAWSSDTMILNEKLFF | TRBV30